This T cell receptor (beta chain) emerged from a study of blood T cell repertoires in COVID-19. Study-level information: Donors in the United States, Italy and Spain gave samples during acute or convalescent COVID-19. The analysed material was cDNA or gDNA that came from T cells, B-cell-depleted T cells, or PBMCs.

Germline CDR1 is SGDLS and CDR2 is YYNGEE. The CDR3 extends over 14 amino acids. The V end was cut by 4 bases, the J end by 5 bases, with 15 bases between. Libraries were prepared by immunoSEQ multiplex PCR; TCRdb keeps only in-frame clonotypes and omits some of them. Found here are about 250,000 clones, 86% of them singletons; the top ten hold about 5.4%. Sequenced: peripheral blood. The clonotype originates from a woman of 80 years or more with COVID-19, enrolled during active disease. The rearrangement uses TRBV9 and TRBJ1-2; D is possibly TRBD1 (5 bases). CDR3 amino acids: CASSPTADSYGYTF. The CDR3 nucleotides read TGTGCCAGCAGCCCAACGGCTGACAGTTATGGCTACACCTTC.